The rows below give T cell receptor beta chains drawn from one sample of a study of T cells in localized non-small cell lung cancer. TCRdb's table, derived via immunoSEQ multiplex PCR, lists solely in-frame clones and lacks some. The repertoire holds some 25,000 clones, with 80% to 90% as singletons. Material: peripheral blood, obtained before any cancer treatment. The receptors come from a female donor over 55 with stage I lung adenocarcinoma. Both conserved end residues are part of each CDR3.

v_call cdr3_aa
TRBV6-1 CASIGGYEQYF
TRBV2 CASSEALNRAFF
TRBV13 CASSLGDRADFGYTF
TRBV6-6 CASSYHWAPGTEAFF
TRBV19 CASSTTSYQETQYF
TRBV15 CATSRGLAGDNEQFF
TRBV4-1 CASRRQGTLHGEAFF
TRBV5-1 CASTLGRAYEQYF
TRBV7-9 CASSVGTGEQYF
TRBV7-8 CASGDSSHGYTF
TRBV14 CASSQDLADTQYF
TRBV6-1 CATNLARGYTF
TRBV6-4 CASKVGGTYNEQFF
TRBV29-1 CSVGHTENTEAFF
TRBV11-3 CASSAGPSRKAFF
TRBV11-2 CASSIPTRNTEAFF
TRBV27 CASSFGGFTYNEQFF
TRBV28 CASSLSPGLGGITDTQYF
TRBV6-1 CASRGNTEAFF
TRBV7-2 CASQGDLGSPLHF
TRBV11-2 CASSLEGFGGYTF
TRBV9 CASSVGVREQADTQYF
TRBV9 CASSAPMFAGGDSYNEQFF
TRBV30 CAWSLQGATGELFF
TRBV7-6 CASSLGGDQPQHF
TRBV5-1 CASETGNSGANVLTF
TRBV4-1 CASSQEGTSGRSSTDTQYF
TRBV9 CAGAGVANTEAFF
TRBV2 CASNPPGGARHEQYF
TRBV7-7 CASSAGPQETQYF
TRBV28 CASSPSTSGSYAQYF
TRBV28 CASSFPDNSGPFYF
TRBV6-5 CASSPRQGSLYEQYF
TRBV7-9 CASSLPGVGTDTQYF
TRBV6-5 CASSGRSLNSPLHF
TRBV2 CASTIQGNTEAFF
TRBV30 CAWSSRGNQPQHF
TRBV27 CASSLVHRGSEKLFF
TRBV6-5 CATGTGPWGEQYF
TRBV30 CAAYEVEKLFF
TRBV6-1 CASREGGLRGYTF
TRBV5-1 CASSLEGGNQPQHF
TRBV18 CASSPEDRPGPQHF
TRBV12-5 CASGLGMGAETQYF
TRBV29-1 CSVVGQGNYGYTF
TRBV6-1 CASSPPVEYEKLFF
TRBV7-9 CASSFRLAVYNEQFF
TRBV10-1 CASSDQKDGTWGGYTF
TRBV12-5 CASGLVDGRAPNTGELFF